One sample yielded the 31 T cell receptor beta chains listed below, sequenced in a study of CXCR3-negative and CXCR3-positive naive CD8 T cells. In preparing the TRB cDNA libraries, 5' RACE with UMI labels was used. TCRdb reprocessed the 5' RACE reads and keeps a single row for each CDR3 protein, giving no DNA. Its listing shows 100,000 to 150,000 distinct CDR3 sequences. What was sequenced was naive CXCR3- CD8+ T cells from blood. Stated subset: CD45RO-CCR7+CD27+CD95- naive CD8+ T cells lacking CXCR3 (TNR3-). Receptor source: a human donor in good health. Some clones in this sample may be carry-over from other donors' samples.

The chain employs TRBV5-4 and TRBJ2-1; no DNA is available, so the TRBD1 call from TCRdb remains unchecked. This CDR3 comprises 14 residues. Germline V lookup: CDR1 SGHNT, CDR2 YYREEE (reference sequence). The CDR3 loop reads CASSGTGAYNEQFF.

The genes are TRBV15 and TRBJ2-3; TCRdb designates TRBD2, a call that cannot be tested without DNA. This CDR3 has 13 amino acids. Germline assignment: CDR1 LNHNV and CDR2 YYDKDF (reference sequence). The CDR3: CATGTRRTDTQYF.

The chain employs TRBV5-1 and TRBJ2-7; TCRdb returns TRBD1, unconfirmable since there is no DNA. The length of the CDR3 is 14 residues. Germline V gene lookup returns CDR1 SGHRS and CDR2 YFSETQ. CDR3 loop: CASSLQGGMLEQYF.

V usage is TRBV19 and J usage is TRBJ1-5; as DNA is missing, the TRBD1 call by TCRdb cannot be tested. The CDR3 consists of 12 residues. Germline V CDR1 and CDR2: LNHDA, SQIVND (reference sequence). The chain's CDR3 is CASSTGNQPQHF.

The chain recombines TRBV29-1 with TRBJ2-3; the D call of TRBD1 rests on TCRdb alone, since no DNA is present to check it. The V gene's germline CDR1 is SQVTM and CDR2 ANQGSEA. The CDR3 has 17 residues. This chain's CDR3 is CSVESLGHGVSTDTQYF.

CDR3 loop: CASSQWVGSYNEQFF. The chain recombines TRBV14 with TRBJ2-1. This CDR3 is 15 amino acids long. In germline, CDR1 is SGHDN, CDR2 FVKESK.

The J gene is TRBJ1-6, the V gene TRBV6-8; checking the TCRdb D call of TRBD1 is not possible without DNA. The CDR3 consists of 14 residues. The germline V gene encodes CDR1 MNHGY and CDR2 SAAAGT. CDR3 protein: CASQPGQGPVALHF.

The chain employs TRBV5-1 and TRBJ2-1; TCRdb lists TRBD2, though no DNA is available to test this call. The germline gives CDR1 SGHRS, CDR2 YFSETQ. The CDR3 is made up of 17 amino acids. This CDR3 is CASSPPDGPLSYNEQFF.

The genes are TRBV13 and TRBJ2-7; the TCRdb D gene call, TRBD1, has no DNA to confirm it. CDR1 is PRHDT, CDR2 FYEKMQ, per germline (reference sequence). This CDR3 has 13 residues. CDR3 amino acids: CASSPGTRGEQYF.

CDR3 region: CASSLAAIQETQYF. The chain couples TRBV7-8 to TRBJ2-5. CDR3 length: 14 residues. Per germline, CDR1 SGHVS and CDR2 FQNEAQ.

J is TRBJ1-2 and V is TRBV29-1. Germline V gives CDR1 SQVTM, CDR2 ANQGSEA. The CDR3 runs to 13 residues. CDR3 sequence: CSVGRAGNYGYTF.

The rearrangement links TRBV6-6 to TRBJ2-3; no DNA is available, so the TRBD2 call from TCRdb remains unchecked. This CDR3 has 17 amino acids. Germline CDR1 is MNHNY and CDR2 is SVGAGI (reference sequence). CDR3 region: CASSYGISGGPADTQYF.

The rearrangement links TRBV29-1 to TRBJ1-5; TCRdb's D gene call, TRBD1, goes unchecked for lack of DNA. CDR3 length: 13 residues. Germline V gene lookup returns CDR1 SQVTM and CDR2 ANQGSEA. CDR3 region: CSARTGRNRPQHF.

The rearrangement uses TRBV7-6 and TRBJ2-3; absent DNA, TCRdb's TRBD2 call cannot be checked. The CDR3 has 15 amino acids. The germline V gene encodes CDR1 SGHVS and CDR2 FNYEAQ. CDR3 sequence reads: CASSLEAGLADTQYF.

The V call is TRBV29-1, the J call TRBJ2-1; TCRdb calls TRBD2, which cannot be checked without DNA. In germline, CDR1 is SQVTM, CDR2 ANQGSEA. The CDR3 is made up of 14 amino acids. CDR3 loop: CSVVLAESYNEQFF.

CDR3: CASTRTSYNEQFF. This chain links TRBV2 with TRBJ2-1; the TCRdb call, TRBD2, lacks DNA for checking. The CDR3 loop spans 13 amino acids. From germline, CDR1 is SNHLY and CDR2 FYNNEI.

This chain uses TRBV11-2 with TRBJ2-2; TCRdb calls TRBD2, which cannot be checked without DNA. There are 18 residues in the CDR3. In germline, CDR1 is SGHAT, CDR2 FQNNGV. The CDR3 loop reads CASSLVFLAGGSTGELFF.

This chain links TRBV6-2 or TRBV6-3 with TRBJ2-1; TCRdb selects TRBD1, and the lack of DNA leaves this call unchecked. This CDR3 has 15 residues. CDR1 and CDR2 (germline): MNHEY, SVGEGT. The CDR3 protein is CASSYFSGGADEQFF.

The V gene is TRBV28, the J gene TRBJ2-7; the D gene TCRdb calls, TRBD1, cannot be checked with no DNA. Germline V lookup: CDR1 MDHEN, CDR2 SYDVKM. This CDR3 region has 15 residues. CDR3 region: CASTRRDSAAYEQYF.

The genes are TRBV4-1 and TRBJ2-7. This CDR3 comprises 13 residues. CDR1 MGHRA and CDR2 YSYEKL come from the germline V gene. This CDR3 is CASSQGSSYEQYF.

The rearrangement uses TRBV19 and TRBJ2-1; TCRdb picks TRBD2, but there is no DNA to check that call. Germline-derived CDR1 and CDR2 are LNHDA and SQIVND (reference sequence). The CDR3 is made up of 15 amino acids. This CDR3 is CASSTPTSGINEQFF.

CDR3 amino acids: CASSSSDVRERIETQYF. V is TRBV5-5 and J is TRBJ2-5; TCRdb reports TRBD2, a call that lacks DNA to check it against. This CDR3 is built from 17 residues. Germline assignment: CDR1 SGHKS and CDR2 YYEKEE (reference sequence). The full variable domain, completed using reference TRBV5-5 and TRBJ2-5, is DAGVTQSPTHLIKTRGQQVTLRCSPISGHKSVSWYQQVLGQGPQFIFQYYEKEERGRGNFPDRFSARQFPNYSSELNVNALLLGDSALYLCASSSSDVRERIETQYFGPGTRLLVL.

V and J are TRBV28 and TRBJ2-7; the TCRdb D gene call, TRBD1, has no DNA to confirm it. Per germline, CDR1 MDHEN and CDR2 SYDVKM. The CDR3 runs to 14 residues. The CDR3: CASSSGHGSYEQYF.

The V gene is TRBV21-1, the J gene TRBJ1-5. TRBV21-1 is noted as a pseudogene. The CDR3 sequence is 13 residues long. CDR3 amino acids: CASSKARSGPQHF.

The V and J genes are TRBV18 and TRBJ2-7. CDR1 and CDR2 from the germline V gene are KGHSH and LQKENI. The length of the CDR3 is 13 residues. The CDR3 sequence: CASSPVSTYEQYF.

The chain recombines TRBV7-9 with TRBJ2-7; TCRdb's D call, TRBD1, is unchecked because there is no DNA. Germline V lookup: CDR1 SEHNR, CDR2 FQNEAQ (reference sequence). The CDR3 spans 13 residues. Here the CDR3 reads CASSWEQGSEQYF.

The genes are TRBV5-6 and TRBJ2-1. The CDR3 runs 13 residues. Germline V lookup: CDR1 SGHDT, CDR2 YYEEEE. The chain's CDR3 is CSTGFLSYNEQFF.

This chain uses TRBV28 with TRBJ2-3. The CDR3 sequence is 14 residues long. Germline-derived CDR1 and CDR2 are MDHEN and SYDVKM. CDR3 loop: CASSVSDRTDTQYF.

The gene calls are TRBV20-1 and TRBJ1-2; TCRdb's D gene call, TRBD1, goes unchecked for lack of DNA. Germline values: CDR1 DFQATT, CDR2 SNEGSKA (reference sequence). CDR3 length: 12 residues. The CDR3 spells CSAGRRGYGYTF.

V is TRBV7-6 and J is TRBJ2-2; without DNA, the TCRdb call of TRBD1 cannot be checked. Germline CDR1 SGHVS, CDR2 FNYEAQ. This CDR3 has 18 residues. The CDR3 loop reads CASSPGQGSSRYTGELFF.

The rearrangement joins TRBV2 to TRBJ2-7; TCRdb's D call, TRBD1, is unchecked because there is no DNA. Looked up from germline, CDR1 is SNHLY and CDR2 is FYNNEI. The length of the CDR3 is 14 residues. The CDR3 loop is CAILAGTPTYEQYF.